The clone carrying this TCR beta chain was observed many times. TCRdb reprocessed the RT-PCR reads with MiXCR, giving one entry per CDR3 protein. The sample includes about 160,000 distinct CDR3 sequences, approximately 10% of them seen just once. The data were obtained in a study of response to subunit inactivated influenza vaccine. The CDR3 is 13 residues long. The germline gives CDR1 MDHEN, CDR2 SYDVKM. The ends were cut back, 7 bases at V and 0 bases at J, with 7 bases in the middle. The specimen comprised non-naive T cells sorted from PBMCs, sampled roughly 45 days after vaccination. The chain has TRBV28 and TRBJ1-5; D is ambiguous. This receptor was taken from a man in his fifties who received an inactivated influenza vaccine. In DNA, the CDR3 is TGTGCCAGCAACCCGGATAGCAATCAGCCCCAGCATTTT. Encoded protein: CASNPDSNQPQHF.